This is a list of T cell receptor beta chains from one sample in a study of identical twins. In TCRdb, the 5' RACE reads were re-called with MiXCR into one record per CDR3 protein. Of 550,000 to 800,000 distinct CDR3 sequences in the sample, about 7.6% were seen once. These data also featured in a second study, about yellow fever vaccine responses in identical twins.

The sequencing sample was made of PBMCs. These TCRs come from a woman between 18 and 30 years old in good health. CDR3s include the opening cysteine and the closing phenylalanine or tryptophan. A D gene is named only where the DNA matches it firmly. Size values are once, few and many counts, or a class for expanded clones, and some rows have none.

abundance	d_gene	v_gene	j_gene	CDR3nt	CDR3aa
many	.	TRBV10-3	TRBJ1-3	TGTGCCATCAGTGAGGGCGGTGGAAACACCATATATTTT	CAISEGGGNTIYF
many	.	TRBV28	TRBJ2-2	TGTGCCAGCTTTTCCGCAGCGGCGACCGGGGAGCTGTTTTTT	CASFSAAATGELFF
.	TRBD2	TRBV4-1	TRBJ2-5	TGCGCCAGCAGCCAAAGACTAGCGGGGGCTCAAGAGACCCAGTACTTC	CASSQRLAGAQETQYF
many	.	TRBV24-1	TRBJ2-1	TGTGCCACCAGTGATTTGATGAATGAGCAGTTCTTC	CATSDLMNEQFF
few	TRBD1	TRBV12-3/TRBV12-4	TRBJ2-7	TGTGCCAGCAGTGGGGGACAGGGGAAAAACTACGAGCAGTACTTC	CASSGGQGKNYEQYF
many	.	TRBV9	TRBJ2-2	TGTGCCAGCAGCGTCACGGCCCAGACCGGGGAGCTGTTTTTT	CASSVTAQTGELFF
many	.	TRBV6-5	TRBJ1-6	TGTGCCAGCAGTTCTCAGGGGAGCTCCTATAATTCACCCCTCCACTTT	CASSSQGSSYNSPLHF
many	TRBD2	TRBV20-1	TRBJ2-1	TGCATAAGGCGTCTAGCGGGCCCTAGCTCCTACAATGAGCAGTTCTTC	CIRRLAGPSSYNEQFF
few	.	TRBV11-2	TRBJ2-1	TGTGCCAGCAGCTCGTCAGGGGACCATAACTCCCCGTACAATGAGCAGTTCTTC	CASSSSGDHNSPYNEQFF
.	.	TRBV29-1	TRBJ1-1	TGCAGCGTTGGACTGAACACTGAAGCTTTCTTT	CSVGLNTEAFF
.	TRBD1	TRBV25-1	TRBJ2-1	TGTGCCAGCAGTGAGAGGGACAGGGGTCACAATGAGCAGTTCTTC	CASSERDRGHNEQFF
many	.	TRBV2	TRBJ1-1	TGTGCCAGCATCGGGGGCTACACTGAAGCTTTCTTT	CASIGGYTEAFF
many	TRBD1	TRBV12-3/TRBV12-4	TRBJ1-1	TGTGCCAGCAGTTCGAGGACAGGGGGACACACTGAAGCTTTCTTT	CASSSRTGGHTEAFF
few	.	TRBV12-3/TRBV12-4	TRBJ2-3	TGTGCCAGCAATAACAGTCCTCGCACAGATACGCAGTATTTT	CASNNSPRTDTQYF
few	TRBD1	TRBV11-2	TRBJ2-7	TGTGCCAGCAGCTTAGTATATTCCCGTAGGACAGGTTTGTACGAGCAGTACTTC	CASSLVYSRRTGLYEQYF
many	.	TRBV12-3/TRBV12-4	TRBJ1-1	TGTGCCAGCAGTTTGCGGGAAATGATGAACACTGAAGCTTTCTTT	CASSLREMMNTEAFF
few	.	TRBV28	TRBJ2-5	TGTGCCAGCAGCCGGACACCGATGGAAGAGACCCAGTACTTC	CASSRTPMEETQYF
.	.	TRBV9	TRBJ1-1	TGTGCCAGCAGCGTAGTAACCGGGACTGAAGCTTTCTTT	CASSVVTGTEAFF
few	.	TRBV5-1	TRBJ2-3	TGCGCCAGCACCCGACAGGCTCTAGACAGTACAGATACGCAGTATTTT	CASTRQALDSTDTQYF
many	.	TRBV7-6	TRBJ2-5	TGTGCCAGCAGCACTCCCGGGGAAGAGACCCAGTACTTC	CASSTPGEETQYF
.	TRBD2	TRBV5-5	TRBJ2-5	TGTGCCAGCAGTCGACGGACTAGCGGGATTGAGACCCAGTACTTC	CASSRRTSGIETQYF
few	TRBD2	TRBV3-1	TRBJ2-5	TGTGCCAGCAGCCAAGAGATCCTAGCGGGTCCTCAAGAGACCCAGTACTTC	CASSQEILAGPQETQYF
.	.	TRBV5-1	TRBJ2-7	TGCGCCAGCAGCCCGATCGGATCCTACGAGCAGTACTTC	CASSPIGSYEQYF
.	.	TRBV6-2/TRBV6-3	TRBJ1-1	TGTGCCAGCAGTTCGTTAAGGTTAAATCAAGTGACTGAAGCTTTCTTT	CASSSLRLNQVTEAFF
many	TRBD1	TRBV2	TRBJ1-4	TGTGCCAGCAGTGAAACAGGGGAAAGACTGTTTTTT	CASSETGERLFF
few	.	TRBV18	TRBJ2-2	TGTGCCAGCTCACCACCGAGGCCCAGACTAGGCCGCGAAGGGACCTCGGGGACCGGGGAGCTGTTTTTT	CASSPPRPRLGREGTSGTGELFF
few	.	TRBV5-6	TRBJ1-1	TGTGCCAGCAGTGGACCTACTGAAGCTTTCTTT	CASSGPTEAFF
.	TRBD2	TRBV10-3	TRBJ2-1	TGTGCCATCAGTGAGTCGACCCCGGGAGGCAATGAGCAGTTCTTC	CAISESTPGGNEQFF
.	TRBD1	TRBV18	TRBJ2-1	TGTGCCAGCGCACCGGACAGGCTAGACAATGAGCAGTTCTTC	CASAPDRLDNEQFF
.	TRBD2	TRBV3-1	TRBJ2-2	TGTGCCAGCAGCCCCGGGACTAGCCGTTTCGGGGAGCTGTTTTTT	CASSPGTSRFGELFF
.	TRBD2	TRBV6-1	TRBJ2-3	TGTGCCAGTAGCGGGAGATGGGGAGATACGCAGTATTTT	CASSGRWGDTQYF
many	.	TRBV12-3/TRBV12-4	TRBJ1-4	TGTGCCAGCAGGCTTACGGCAAATGAAAAACTGTTTTTT	CASRLTANEKLFF
many	TRBD1	TRBV10-3	TRBJ2-1	TGTGCCACCAAGGGACAGGCGGTGGGCATGGAATACAATGAGCAGTTCTTC	CATKGQAVGMEYNEQFF
few	.	TRBV4-1	TRBJ2-6	TGCGCCAGCAGCCTAACGGTCCTCATGCCCTTAGGGTCTGGGGCCAACGTCCTGACTTTC	CASSLTVLMPLGSGANVLTF
few	.	TRBV5-5	TRBJ2-5	TGTGCCAGCAGCTTGGCGAGGGGGATCGGAGAGACCCAGTACTTC	CASSLARGIGETQYF
.	TRBD2	TRBV6-5	TRBJ2-7	TGTGCCAGCAGTTACTCCCAGGGCGGGAGTAGCTACGAGCAGTACTTC	CASSYSQGGSSYEQYF
many	.	TRBV2	TRBJ1-2	TGTGCCAGCAACCCGGACGGTTATTATGGCTACACCTTC	CASNPDGYYGYTF
.	TRBD1	TRBV19	TRBJ2-1	TGTGCCAGTAATGGCCGGGACAGGGGATACAATGAGCAGTTCTTC	CASNGRDRGYNEQFF
many	.	TRBV5-1	TRBJ1-1	TGCGCCAGCAGCTCCCAACAGGGGAACACTGAAGCTTTCTTT	CASSSQQGNTEAFF
.	TRBD1	TRBV4-1	TRBJ1-2	TGCGCCAGCAGCCAAGCCGGGACAGGGGGTGGCTACACCTTC	CASSQAGTGGGYTF
.	TRBD1	TRBV5-1	TRBJ2-6	TGCGCCAGCAGACGGGGGACAGGGAGCTCTGGGGCCAACGTCCTGACTTTC	CASRRGTGSSGANVLTF